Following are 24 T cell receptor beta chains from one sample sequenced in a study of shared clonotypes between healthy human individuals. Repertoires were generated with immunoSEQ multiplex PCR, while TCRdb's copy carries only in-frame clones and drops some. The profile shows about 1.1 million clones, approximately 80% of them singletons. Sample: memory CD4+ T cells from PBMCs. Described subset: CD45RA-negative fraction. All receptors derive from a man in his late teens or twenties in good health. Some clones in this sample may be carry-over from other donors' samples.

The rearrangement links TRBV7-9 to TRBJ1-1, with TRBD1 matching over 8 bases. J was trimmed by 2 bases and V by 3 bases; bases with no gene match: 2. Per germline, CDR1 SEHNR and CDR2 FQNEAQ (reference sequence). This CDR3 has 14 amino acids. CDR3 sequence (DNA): TGTGCCAGCAGCTTTGCAGGGGGCAACACTGAAGCTTTCTTT. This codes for CASSFAGGNTEAFF.

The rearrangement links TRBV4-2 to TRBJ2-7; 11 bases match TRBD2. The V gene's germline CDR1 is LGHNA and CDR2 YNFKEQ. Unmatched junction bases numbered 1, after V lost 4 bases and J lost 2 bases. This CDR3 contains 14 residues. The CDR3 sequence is CASSLSGRAYEQYF. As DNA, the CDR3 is TGTGCCAGCAGCCTTAGCGGGAGGGCCTACGAGCAGTACTTC.

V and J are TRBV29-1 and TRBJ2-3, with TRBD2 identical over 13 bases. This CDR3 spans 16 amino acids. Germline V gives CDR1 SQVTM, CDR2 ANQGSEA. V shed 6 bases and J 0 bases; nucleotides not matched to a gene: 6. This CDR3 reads CSVPGLAGFSTDTQYF. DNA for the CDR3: TGCAGCGTGCCGGGACTAGCGGGGTTCAGCACAGATACGCAGTATTTT.

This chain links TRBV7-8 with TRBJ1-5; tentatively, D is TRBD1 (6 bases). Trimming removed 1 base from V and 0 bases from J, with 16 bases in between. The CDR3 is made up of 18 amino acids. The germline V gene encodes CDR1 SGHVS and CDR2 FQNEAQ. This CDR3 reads CASSLERGRLTSNQPQHF. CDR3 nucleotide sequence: TGTGCCAGCAGCTTAGAGCGGGGGCGCCTGACTAGCAATCAGCCCCAGCATTTT.

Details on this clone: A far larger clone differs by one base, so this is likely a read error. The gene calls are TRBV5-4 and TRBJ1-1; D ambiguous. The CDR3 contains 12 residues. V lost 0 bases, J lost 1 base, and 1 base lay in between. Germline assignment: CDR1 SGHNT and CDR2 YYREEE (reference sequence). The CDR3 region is CASSLANTEAFF. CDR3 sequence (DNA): TGTGCCAGCAGCTTGGCGAACACTGAAGCTTTCTTT.

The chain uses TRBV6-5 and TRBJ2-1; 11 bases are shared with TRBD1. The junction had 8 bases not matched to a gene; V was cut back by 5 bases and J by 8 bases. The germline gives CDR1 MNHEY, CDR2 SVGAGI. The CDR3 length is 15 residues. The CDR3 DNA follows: TGTGCCAGCAGTCCCCGCCGGACAGGGGGCTATGAGCAGTTCTTC. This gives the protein CASSPRRTGGYEQFF.

The chain's CDR3 is CATLGQLNTEAFF. In nucleotides, the CDR3 is TGTGCCACGTTGGGACAGTTGAACACTGAAGCTTTCTTT. The rearrangement links TRBV6-1 to TRBJ1-1; 7 bases are shared with TRBD1. Germline V gene data show CDR1 as MNHNS and CDR2 as SASEGT. Trimming took 10 bases from V and 0 from J; bases not matched to a gene: 5. CDR3 length: 13 residues.

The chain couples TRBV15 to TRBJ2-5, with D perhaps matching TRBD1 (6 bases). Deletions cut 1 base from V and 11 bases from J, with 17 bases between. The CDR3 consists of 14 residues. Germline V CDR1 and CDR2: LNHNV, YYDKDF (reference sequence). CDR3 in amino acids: CATSRGDHSQGQYF. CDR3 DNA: TGTGCCACCAGCAGAGGGGACCACTCGCAGGGGCAGTACTTC.

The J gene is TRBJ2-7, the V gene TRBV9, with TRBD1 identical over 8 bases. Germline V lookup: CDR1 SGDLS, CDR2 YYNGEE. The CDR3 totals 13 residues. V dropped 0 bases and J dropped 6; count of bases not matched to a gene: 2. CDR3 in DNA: TGTGCCAGCAGCGTAGAACAGGGGGGCGAGCAGTACTTC. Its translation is CASSVEQGGEQYF.

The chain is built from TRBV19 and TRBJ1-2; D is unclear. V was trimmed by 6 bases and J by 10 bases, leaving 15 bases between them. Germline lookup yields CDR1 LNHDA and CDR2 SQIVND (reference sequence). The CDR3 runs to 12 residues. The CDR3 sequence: CASSTGRAVYTF. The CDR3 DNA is TGTGCCAGTAGCACCGGCCGGGCTGTCTACACCTTC.

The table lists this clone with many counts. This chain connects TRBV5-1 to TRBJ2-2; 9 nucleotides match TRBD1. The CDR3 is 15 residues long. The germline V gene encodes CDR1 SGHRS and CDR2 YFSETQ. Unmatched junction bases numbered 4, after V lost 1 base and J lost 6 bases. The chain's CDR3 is CASSLQGQGSGELFF. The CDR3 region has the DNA TGCGCCAGCAGCTTGCAGGGACAGGGATCCGGGGAGCTGTTTTTT.

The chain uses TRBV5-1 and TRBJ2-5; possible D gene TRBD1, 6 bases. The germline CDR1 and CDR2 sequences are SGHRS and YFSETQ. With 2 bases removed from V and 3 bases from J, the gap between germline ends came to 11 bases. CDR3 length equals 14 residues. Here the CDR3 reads CASSFGQLEETQYF. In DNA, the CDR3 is TGCGCCAGCAGCTTCGGACAGTTGGAAGAGACCCAGTACTTC. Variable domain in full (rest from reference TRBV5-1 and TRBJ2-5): KAGVTQTPRYLIKTRGQQVTLSCSPISGHRSVSWYQQTPGQGLQFLFEYFSETQRNKGNFPGRFSGRQFSNSRSEMNVSTLELGDSALYLCASSFGQLEETQYFGPGTRLLVL.

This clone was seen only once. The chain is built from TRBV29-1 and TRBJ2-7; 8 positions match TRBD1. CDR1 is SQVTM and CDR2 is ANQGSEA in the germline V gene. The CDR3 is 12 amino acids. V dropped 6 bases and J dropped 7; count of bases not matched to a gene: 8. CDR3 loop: CSVGQGPREQYF. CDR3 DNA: TGCAGCGTCGGACAGGGCCCCAGGGAGCAGTACTTC.

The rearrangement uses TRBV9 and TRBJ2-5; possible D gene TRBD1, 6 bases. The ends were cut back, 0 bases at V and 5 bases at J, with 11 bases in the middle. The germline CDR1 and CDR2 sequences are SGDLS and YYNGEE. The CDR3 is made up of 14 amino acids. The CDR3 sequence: CASSVDGGRETQYF. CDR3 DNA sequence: TGTGCCAGCAGCGTAGATGGGGGCCGGGAGACCCAGTACTTC.

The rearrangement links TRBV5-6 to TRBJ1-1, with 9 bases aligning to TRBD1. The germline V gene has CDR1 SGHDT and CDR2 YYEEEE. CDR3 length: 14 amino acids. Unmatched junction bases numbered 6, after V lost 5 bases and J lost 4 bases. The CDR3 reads CASSAGQGTTEAFF. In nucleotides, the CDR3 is TGTGCCAGCAGTGCGGGACAGGGAACCACTGAAGCTTTCTTT.

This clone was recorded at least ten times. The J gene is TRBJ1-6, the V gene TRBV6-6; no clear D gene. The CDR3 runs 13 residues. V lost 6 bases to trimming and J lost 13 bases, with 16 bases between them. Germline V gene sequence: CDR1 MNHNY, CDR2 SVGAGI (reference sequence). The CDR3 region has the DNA TGTGCCAGCAGCCCTACGATTGAGGTCCCCCTCCACTTT. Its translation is CASSPTIEVPLHF.

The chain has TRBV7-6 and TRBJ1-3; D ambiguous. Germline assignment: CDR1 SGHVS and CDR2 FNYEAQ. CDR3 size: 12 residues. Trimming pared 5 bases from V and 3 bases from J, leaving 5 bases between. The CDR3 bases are TGTGCCAGCAGCCCACATGGAAACACCATATATTTT. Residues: CASSPHGNTIYF.

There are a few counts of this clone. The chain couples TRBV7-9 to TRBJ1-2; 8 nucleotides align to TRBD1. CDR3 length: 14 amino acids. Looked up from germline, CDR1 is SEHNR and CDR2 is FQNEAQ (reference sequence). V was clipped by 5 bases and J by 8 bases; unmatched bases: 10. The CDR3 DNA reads TGTGCCAGCAGCACAGGGGGAATGGGGCTGGGCTACACCTTC. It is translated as CASSTGGMGLGYTF.

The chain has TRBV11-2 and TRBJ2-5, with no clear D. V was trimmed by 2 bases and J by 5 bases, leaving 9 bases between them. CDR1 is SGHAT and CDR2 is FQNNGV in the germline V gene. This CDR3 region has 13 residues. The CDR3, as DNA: TGTGCCAGCAGCTTAAACATACGGGAGACCCAGTACTTC. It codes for CASSLNIRETQYF.

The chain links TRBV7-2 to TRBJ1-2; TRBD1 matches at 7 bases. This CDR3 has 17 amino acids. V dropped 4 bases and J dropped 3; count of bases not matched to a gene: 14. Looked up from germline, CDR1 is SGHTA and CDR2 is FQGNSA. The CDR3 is CASSSPIQGGSHYGYTF. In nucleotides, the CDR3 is TGTGCCAGCAGCTCACCGATCCAGGGGGGCAGCCACTATGGCTACACCTTC.

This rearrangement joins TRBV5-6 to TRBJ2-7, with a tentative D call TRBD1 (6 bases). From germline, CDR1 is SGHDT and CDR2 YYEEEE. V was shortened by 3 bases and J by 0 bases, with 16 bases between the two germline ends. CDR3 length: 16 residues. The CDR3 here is CASSYPGHTASYEQYF. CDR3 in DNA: TGTGCCAGCAGCTATCCGGGACACACCGCCTCCTACGAGCAGTACTTC.

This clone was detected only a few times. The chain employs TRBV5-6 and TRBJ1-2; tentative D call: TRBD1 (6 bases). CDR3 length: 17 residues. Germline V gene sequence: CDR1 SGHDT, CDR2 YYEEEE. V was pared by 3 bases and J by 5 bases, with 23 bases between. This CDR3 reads CASSSRGWDRLVYGYTF. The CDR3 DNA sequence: TGTGCCAGCAGCTCCAGGGGATGGGACCGCCTCGTTTATGGCTACACCTTC.

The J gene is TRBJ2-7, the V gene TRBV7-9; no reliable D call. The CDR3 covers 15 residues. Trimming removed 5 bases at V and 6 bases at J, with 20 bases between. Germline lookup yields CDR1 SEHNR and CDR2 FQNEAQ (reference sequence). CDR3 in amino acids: CASSPTRPGDSEQYF. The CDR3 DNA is TGTGCCAGCAGCCCCACCCGCCCCGGTGATAGCGAGCAGTACTTC.

The CDR3 protein is CASGSGQGVLSGYGYTF. The CDR3 bases are TGTGCCTCCGGCTCAGGACAGGGGGTTTTGTCAGGCTATGGCTACACCTTC. The V gene is TRBV28, the J gene TRBJ1-2; TRBD1 aligns across 10 bases. CDR1 and CDR2 (germline): MDHEN, SYDVKM. After removal of 11 bases from V and 4 bases from J, the junction contained 19 bases not matched to a gene. The CDR3 loop spans 17 amino acids.